This entry is about one T cell receptor beta chain. The antigen is unknown. The data were produced by immunoSEQ multiplex PCR, yet TCRdb's version contains in-frame clones alone and is incomplete. There are roughly 60,000 clones in the sample; around 92% occur only once, and roughly 1.3% lies in the top ten. V was trimmed by 0 bases and J by 0 bases, leaving 7 bases between them. CDR1 and CDR2 (germline): GTSNPN, SVGIG (reference sequence). This CDR3 comprises 14 residues. The sample originates from a study of cytomegalovirus exposure and HLA in healthy donors. Study-wide findings and caveats: Among TCR beta chains, those listed as cytomegalovirus-associated numbered 164.

Material: PBMCs. The rearrangement links TRBV30 to TRBJ2-3; D is uncertain. The source of this sequence is a young woman in good health and CMV-seronegative. The CDR3 DNA follows: TGTGCCTGGAGTGTTACAGCTAGCACAGATACGCAGTATTTT. Translating it yields CAWSVTASTDTQYF.